These 15 T cell receptor beta chains originate from one sample sequenced in a study of blood T cell repertoires in COVID-19. Only in-frame clones appear in the TCRdb table, and some are missing; sequencing was by immunoSEQ multiplex PCR. The sample carries about 140,000 clones, about 80% recorded once. What was sequenced was PBMCs or T cells enriched from blood (not recorded which). Every receptor here comes from a woman aged 45-65 years who had recovered from COVID-19.

The chain has TRBV7-3 and TRBJ2-3, with 15 bases matching TRBD2. Germline V gene lookup returns CDR1 SGHTA and CDR2 FQGTGA. The CDR3 loop spans 16 amino acids. The V gene end was trimmed by 5 bases and the J gene end by 4 bases; junction bases not matched to a gene: 4. The CDR3 nucleotides read TGTGCCAGCAGCCAGGGACTAGCGGGAGGTTCAGATACGCAGTATTTT. It yields the protein CASSQGLAGGSDTQYF. Full variable domain (outside the CDR3, taken from reference TRBV7-3 and TRBJ2-3): GAGVSQTPSNKVTEKGKYVELRCDPISGHTALYWYRQSLGQGPEFLIYFQGTGAADDSGLPNDRFFAVRPEGSVSTLKIQRTERGDSAVYLCASSQGLAGGSDTQYFGPGTRLTVL.

This clone was seen a handful of times. The CDR3 region is CASSQDTGAGYTF. CDR3 DNA: TGTGCCAGCAGCCAAGATACAGGGGCTGGCTACACCTTC. V gene TRBV3-1 (or the pseudogene TRBV3-2) combines with J gene TRBJ1-2; 7 bases match TRBD1. Germline V gene data show CDR1 as LGHDT and CDR2 as YNNKEL (reference sequence). This CDR3 is 13 amino acids long. With 0 bases clipped from V and 7 bases from J, the junction kept 2 bases outside the gene matches.

The chain combines TRBV11-3 with TRBJ2-4; 7 bases are a match to TRBD1. The CDR3 consists of 15 residues. Germline CDR1 is SGHNT and CDR2 is YENEEA. The J segment lost 6 bases and the V segment lost 5 bases, leaving 10 bases of the junction unmatched. CDR3 loop: CASSIRQGAGNIQYF. The DNA of the CDR3 is TGTGCCAGCAGCATAAGACAGGGTGCCGGAAACATTCAGTACTTC.

This sequence joins TRBV19 and TRBJ1-2; D not certain. V was trimmed by 7 bases and J by 2 bases, leaving 17 bases between them. Germline-derived CDR1 and CDR2 are LNHDA and SQIVND (reference sequence). CDR3 length equals 15 residues. CDR3: CASTLGDQLNYGYTF. In nucleotides, the CDR3 is TGTGCCAGTACCCTGGGAGATCAACTCAACTATGGCTACACCTTC.

V gene TRBV4-2 combines with J gene TRBJ2-3; TRBD2 matches 15 bases. CDR3 length equals 19 residues. Germline values: CDR1 LGHNA, CDR2 YNFKEQ. The J segment lost 6 bases and the V segment lost 0 bases, leaving 10 bases of the junction unmatched. CDR3 region: CASSQDLGTSGGRWDTQYF. The CDR3 DNA reads TGTGCCAGCAGCCAAGATCTTGGGACTAGCGGGGGGCGGTGGGATACGCAGTATTTT.

The table lists this clone with a count of one. The J gene is TRBJ1-4, the V gene TRBV19, with D unresolved. CDR1 and CDR2 from the germline V gene are LNHDA and SQIVND (reference sequence). The V end lost 1 base, the J end lost 3 bases, and 9 bases lay between the germline ends. The CDR3 consists of 15 residues. As DNA, the CDR3 is TGTGCCAGTAGTATAGCTCGGGTCCCTAATGAAAAACTGTTTTTT. It specifies CASSIARVPNEKLFF.

This clone was picked up a small number of times. Its ends do not fully match the called genes, so a read error is possible. This chain links TRBV30 with TRBJ2-5; possibly TRBD2 for D (6 bases). This CDR3 comprises 13 residues. CDR1 is GTSNPN, CDR2 SVGIG, per germline (reference sequence). The CDR3 sequence is CAWAGSSQQTQYF. The CDR3 DNA follows: TGTGCCTGGGCGGGGTCCTCCCAACAGACCCAGTACTTC.

The chain joins TRBV2 to TRBJ2-7; D is perhaps TRBD1 (6 bases). CDR1 and CDR2 (germline): SNHLY, FYNNEI. V lost 7 bases to trimming and J lost 2 bases, with 15 bases between them. There are 14 residues in the CDR3. The DNA for the CDR3 is TGTGCCAGCACCGAACAGGGCACCGCCTACGAGCAGTACTTC. It yields the protein CASTEQGTAYEQYF.

The CDR3 loop is CASSAGGASGGQETQYF. The CDR3 region has the DNA TGTGCCAGCAGCGCGGGGGGGGCTAGCGGGGGCCAAGAGACCCAGTACTTC. The chain has TRBV9 and TRBJ2-5; 10 bases match TRBD2. The CDR3 contains 17 residues. Germline V gene lookup returns CDR1 SGDLS and CDR2 YYNGEE. Unmatched junction bases numbered 9, after V lost 3 bases and J lost 1 base.

V and J are TRBV2 and TRBJ1-5; no firm D call. This CDR3 contains 16 residues. Germline V gene lookup returns CDR1 SNHLY and CDR2 FYNNEI. V lost 3 bases and J 5 bases, leaving 17 bases between the germline ends. The CDR3 DNA follows: TGTGCCAGCAGTGAGCTGGGCCGCCGAGCCCATCAGCCCCAGCATTTT. Its protein is CASSELGRRAHQPQHF.

The CDR3 loop is CASRQTARGPQHF. In DNA, the CDR3 is TGTGCCAGCAGACAGACAGCCCGCGGGCCCCAGCATTTT. The J gene is TRBJ1-5, the V gene TRBV28; possible D gene TRBD1, 5 bases. The CDR3 sequence is 13 residues long. Trimming cost V 6 bases and J 9 bases, with 15 bases left between them. The germline CDR1 and CDR2 sequences are MDHEN and SYDVKM.

The gene calls are TRBV18 and TRBJ2-7; the D gene is possibly TRBD2 (6 bases). Germline V gives CDR1 KGHSH, CDR2 LQKENI. V lost 3 bases, J lost 5 bases, and 11 bases lay in between. There are 13 residues in the CDR3. The CDR3 spells CASSPTGGNEQYF. The CDR3 bases are TGTGCCAGCTCACCTACTGGGGGGAACGAGCAGTACTTC.

The chain links TRBV28 to TRBJ2-5; possibly TRBD2 for D (5 bases). Germline CDR1 is MDHEN and CDR2 is SYDVKM. The CDR3 extends over 15 amino acids. V shed 11 bases and J shed 0 bases, with 19 bases lying between them. CDR3 protein: CAASAGWEYQETQYF. CDR3 DNA: TGTGCCGCCTCAGCCGGGTGGGAGTACCAAGAGACCCAGTACTTC.

The rearrangement links TRBV28 to TRBJ1-5; 7 positions match TRBD1. The V and J ends lost 4 bases and 1 base, in that order; junction bases with no gene match: 10. Germline V gene lookup returns CDR1 MDHEN and CDR2 SYDVKM. The CDR3 is 17 residues long. The CDR3 nucleotides are TGTGCCAGCAGTTCGGGGGAAGGGGGCTGGAGCAATCAGCCCCAGCATTTT. This encodes CASSSGEGGWSNQPQHF.

The rearrangement joins TRBV9 to TRBJ1-2, with 10 bases aligning to TRBD1. This CDR3 region has 15 residues. V trimming: 2 bases; J trimming: 8 bases; junction bases outside the gene matches: 9. Germline loops: CDR1 SGDLS, CDR2 YYNGEE. This CDR3 reads CASSVQTGGRGGYTF. CDR3 nucleotide sequence: TGTGCCAGCAGCGTCCAGACAGGGGGCAGAGGAGGCTACACCTTC.